What follows is one TCR beta chain and its context. Its specificity is unknown. This specimen comes from a study of shared clonotypes between healthy human individuals. General study findings and limits: Naive CD4 clonotypes overlapped across a handful of donors at roughly 5%. For sorted subsets, rarefaction showed incomplete sequencing despite large depth.

The CDR3 extends over 12 amino acids. The V end was cut by 7 bases, the J end by 0 bases, with 7 bases between. The V gene's germline CDR1 is MDHEN and CDR2 SYDVKM. Some clones are missing from TCRdb's copy, which holds only in-frame ones; the method was immunoSEQ multiplex PCR. Of 800,000 to 950,000 clones in the sample, around 96% were seen once. Naive CD8 cells lacked CD45RO, underwent positive selection for CCR7 and left out terminally differentiated effector memory CD45RA+ cells. V is TRBV28 and J is TRBJ2-7; D unresolved. Sequencing was carried out using naive CD8+ T cells sorted from blood. This receptor was identified in a man younger than 45 in good health. The CDR3 reads CASTSDSYEQYF. The CDR3, as DNA: TGTGCCAGCACCTCGGACTCCTACGAGCAGTACTTC.